This TCR beta chain was observed in a study of shared clonotypes between healthy human individuals. The CDR3 runs 12 residues. CDR1 and CDR2 (germline): LNHDA, SQIVND (reference sequence). The V end was cut by 5 bases, the J end by 4 bases, with 8 bases between. Execution of the assay was at deep level. What was sequenced on ten immunoSEQ deep assay plates was unsorted PBMC DNA. TCRdb keeps only in-frame clones here, not all; method: immunoSEQ multiplex PCR. The sample consists of some 500,000 clones, around three quarters of them appearing once. Concerning this clone itself: What it binds is unknown.

Regarding the study as a whole: Only blood was sampled, and tissue TCR repertoires likely differ from blood ones. Clonotype sharing among donors likely depends on sequencing depth.

The clonotype originates from a woman aged 40 to 55 in good health. Some clones in this sample may be carry-over from other donors' samples. The sequencing sample was made of PBMCs. This chain joins TRBV19 and TRBJ1-2; no clear D gene. The DNA for the CDR3 is TGTGCCAGTAGTGGCACCCTCTATGGCTACACCTTC. It translates to CASSGTLYGYTF.